The T cell receptor (beta chain) under discussion was sequenced for a study of shared T cell receptors in the human thymus. Profiling relied on immunoSEQ multiplex PCR, and the TCRdb table lists in-frame clones only, not all of them. The sample consists of 72,000 or so clones, nearly 95% of them appearing once. Sequencing used thymocytes. The clonotype was recovered from a human donor.

CDR3 sequence: CASSLGRRPYNEQFF. The DNA for the CDR3 is TGCGCCAGCAGCTTGGGACGAAGACCCTACAATGAGCAGTTCTTC. This chain joins TRBV4-3 and TRBJ2-1; D is tentatively TRBD1 or TRBD2 (5 bases each). The CDR3 has 15 amino acids. The ends were cut back, 5 bases at V and 2 bases at J, with 13 bases in the middle. Germline V gives CDR1 LGHNA, CDR2 YSLEER.